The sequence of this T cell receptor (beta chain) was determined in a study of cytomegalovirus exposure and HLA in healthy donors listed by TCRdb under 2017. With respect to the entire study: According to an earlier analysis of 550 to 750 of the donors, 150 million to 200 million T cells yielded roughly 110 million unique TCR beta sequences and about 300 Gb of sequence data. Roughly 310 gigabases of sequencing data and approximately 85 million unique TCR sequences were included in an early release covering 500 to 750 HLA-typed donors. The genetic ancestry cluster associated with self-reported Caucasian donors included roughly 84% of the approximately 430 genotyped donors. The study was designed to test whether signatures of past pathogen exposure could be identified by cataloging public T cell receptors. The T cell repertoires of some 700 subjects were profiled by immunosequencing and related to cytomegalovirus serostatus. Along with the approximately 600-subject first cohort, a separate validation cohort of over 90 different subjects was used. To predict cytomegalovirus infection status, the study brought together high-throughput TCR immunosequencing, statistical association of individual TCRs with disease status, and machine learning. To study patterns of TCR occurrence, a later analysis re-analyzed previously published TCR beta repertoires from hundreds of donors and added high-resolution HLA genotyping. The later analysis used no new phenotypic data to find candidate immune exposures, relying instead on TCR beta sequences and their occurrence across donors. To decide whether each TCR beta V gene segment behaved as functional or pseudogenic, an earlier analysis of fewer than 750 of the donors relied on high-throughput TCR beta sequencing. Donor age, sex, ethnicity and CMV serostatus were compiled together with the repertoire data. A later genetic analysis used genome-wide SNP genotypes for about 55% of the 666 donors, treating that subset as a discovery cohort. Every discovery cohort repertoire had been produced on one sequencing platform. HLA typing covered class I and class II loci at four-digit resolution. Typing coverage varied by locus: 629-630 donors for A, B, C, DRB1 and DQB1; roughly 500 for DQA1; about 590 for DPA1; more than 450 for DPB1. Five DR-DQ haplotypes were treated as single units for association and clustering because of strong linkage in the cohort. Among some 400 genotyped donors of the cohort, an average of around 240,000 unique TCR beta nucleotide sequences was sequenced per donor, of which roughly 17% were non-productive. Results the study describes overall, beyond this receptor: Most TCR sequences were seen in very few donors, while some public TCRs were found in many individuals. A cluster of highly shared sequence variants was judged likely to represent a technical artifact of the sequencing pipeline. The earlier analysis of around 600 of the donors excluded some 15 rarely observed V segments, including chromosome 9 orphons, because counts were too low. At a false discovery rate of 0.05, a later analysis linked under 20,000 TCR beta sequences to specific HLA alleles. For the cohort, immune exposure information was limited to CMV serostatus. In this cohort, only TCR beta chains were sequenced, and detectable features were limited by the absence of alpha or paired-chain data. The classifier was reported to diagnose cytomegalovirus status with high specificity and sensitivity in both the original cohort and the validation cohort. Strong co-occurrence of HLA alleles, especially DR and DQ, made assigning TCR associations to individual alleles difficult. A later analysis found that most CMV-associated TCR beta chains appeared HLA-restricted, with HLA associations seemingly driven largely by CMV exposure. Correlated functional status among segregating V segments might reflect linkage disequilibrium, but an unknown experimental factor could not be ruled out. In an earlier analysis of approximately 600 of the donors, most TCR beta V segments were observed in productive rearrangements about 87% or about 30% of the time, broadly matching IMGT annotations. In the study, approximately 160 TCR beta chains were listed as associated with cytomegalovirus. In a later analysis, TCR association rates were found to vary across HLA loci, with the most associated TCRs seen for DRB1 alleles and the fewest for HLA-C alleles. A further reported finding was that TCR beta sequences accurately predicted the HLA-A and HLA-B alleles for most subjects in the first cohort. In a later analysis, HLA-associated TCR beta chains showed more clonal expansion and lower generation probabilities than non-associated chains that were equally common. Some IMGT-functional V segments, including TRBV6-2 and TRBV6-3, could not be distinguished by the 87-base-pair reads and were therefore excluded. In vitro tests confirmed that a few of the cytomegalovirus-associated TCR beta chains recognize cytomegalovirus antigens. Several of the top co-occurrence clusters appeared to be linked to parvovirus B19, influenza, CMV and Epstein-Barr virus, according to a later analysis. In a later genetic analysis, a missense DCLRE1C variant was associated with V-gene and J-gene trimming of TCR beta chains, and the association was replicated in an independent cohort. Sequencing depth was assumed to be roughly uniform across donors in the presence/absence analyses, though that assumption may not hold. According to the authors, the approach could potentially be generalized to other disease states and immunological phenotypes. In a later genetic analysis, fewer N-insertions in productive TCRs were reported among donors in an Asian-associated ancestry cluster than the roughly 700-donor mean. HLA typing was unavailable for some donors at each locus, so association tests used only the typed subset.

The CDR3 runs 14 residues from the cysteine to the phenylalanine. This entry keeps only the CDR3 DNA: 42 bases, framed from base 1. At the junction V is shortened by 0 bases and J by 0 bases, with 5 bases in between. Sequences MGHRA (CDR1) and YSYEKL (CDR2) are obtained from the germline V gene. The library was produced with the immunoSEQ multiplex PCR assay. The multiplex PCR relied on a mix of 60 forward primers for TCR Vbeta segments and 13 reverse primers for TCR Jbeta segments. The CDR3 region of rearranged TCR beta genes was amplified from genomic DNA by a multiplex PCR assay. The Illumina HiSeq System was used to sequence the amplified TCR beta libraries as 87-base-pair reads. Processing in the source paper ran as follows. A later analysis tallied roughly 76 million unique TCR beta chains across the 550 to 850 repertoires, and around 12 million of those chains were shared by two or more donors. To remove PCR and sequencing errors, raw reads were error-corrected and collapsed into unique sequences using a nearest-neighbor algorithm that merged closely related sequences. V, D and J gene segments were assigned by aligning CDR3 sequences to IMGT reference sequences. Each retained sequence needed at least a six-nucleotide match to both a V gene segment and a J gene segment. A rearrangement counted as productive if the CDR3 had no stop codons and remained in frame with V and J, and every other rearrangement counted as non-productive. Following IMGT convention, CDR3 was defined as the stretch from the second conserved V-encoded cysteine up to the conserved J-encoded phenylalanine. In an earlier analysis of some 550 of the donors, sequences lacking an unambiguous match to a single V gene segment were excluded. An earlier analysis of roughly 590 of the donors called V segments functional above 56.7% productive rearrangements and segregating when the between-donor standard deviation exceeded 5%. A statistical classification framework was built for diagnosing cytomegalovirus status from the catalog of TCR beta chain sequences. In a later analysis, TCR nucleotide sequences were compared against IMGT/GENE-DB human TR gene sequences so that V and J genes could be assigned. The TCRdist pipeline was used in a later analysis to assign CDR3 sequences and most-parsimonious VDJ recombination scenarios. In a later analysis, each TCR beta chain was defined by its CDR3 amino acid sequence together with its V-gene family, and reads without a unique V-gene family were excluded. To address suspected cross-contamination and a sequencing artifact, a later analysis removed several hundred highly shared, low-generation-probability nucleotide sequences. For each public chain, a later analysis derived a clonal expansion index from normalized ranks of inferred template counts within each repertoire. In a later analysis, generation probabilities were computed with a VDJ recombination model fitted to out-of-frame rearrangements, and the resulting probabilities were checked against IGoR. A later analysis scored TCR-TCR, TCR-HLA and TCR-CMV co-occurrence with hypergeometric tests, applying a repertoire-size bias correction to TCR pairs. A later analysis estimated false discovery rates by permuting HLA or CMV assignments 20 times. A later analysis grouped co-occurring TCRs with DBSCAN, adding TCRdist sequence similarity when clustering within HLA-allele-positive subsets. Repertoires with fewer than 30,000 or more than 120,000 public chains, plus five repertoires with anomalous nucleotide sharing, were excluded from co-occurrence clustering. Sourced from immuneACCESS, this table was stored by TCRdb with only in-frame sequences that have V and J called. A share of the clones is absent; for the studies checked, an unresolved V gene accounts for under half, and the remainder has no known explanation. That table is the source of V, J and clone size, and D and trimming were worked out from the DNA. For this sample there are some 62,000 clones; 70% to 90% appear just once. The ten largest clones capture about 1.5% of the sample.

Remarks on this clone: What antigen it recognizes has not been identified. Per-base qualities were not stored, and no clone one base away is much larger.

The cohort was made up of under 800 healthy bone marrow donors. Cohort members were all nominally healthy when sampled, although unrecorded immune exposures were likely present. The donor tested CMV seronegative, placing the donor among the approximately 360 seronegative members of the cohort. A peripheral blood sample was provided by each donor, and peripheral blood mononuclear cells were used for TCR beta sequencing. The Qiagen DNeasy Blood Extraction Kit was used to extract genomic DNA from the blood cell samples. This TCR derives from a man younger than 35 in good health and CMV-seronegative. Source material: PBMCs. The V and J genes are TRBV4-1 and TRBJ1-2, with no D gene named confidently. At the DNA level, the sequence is TGCGCCAGCAGCCAAGATCCGTCTAACTATGGCTACACCTTC. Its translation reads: CASSQDPSNYGYTF.